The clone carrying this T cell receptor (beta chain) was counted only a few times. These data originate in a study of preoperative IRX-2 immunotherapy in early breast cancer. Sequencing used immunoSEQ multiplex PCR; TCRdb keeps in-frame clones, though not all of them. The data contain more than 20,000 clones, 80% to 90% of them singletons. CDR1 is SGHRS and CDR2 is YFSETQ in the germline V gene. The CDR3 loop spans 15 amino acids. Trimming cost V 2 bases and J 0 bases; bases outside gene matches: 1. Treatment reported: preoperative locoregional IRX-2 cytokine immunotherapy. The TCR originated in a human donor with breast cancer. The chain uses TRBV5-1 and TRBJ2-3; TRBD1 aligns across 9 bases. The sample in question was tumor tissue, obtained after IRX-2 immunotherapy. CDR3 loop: CASSFGTGSTDTQYF. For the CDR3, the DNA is TGCGCCAGCAGCTTCGGGACAGGGAGCACAGATACGCAGTATTTT. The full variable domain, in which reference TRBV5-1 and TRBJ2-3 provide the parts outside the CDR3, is KAGVTQTPRYLIKTRGQQVTLSCSPISGHRSVSWYQQTPGQGLQFLFEYFSETQRNKGNFPGRFSGRQFSNSRSEMNVSTLELGDSALYLCASSFGTGSTDTQYFGPGTRLTVL.